This passage covers 20 T cell receptor beta chains from one sample sequenced in a study of blood T cell repertoires in COVID-19. The data were produced by immunoSEQ multiplex PCR, yet TCRdb's version contains in-frame clones alone and is incomplete. This sample has some 210,000 clones, with over 70% found just once. Sequenced sample: peripheral blood. Source of these receptors: a man between 50 and 59 years old with active or convalescent COVID-19.

The chain joins TRBV19 to TRBJ2-7, with 12 bases identical to TRBD2. Per the germline V gene, CDR1 is LNHDA and CDR2 is SQIVND (reference sequence). Trimming took 3 bases from V and 1 from J; bases not matched to a gene: 4. CDR3 length: 16 amino acids. CDR3 coding DNA: TGTGCCAGTAGTATCCCCGGACTAGCGGGATCCTACGAGCAGTACTTC. This gives the protein CASSIPGLAGSYEQYF.

The sample holds one count of this clone. This chain uses TRBV19 with TRBJ2-1, with TRBD2 identical over 10 bases. J lost 6 bases, V lost 2 bases, and 7 bases had no gene match. Per germline, CDR1 LNHDA and CDR2 SQIVND (reference sequence). The CDR3 runs 16 residues. The CDR3 coding sequence is TGTGCCAGTAGTATATGGAGCGGGGGGGCCCCCAATGAGCAGTTCTTC. Translated, it gives CASSIWSGGAPNEQFF.

The chain joins TRBV12-5 to TRBJ2-1, with a weak D call TRBD2 (5 bases). CDR1 is LGHNT and CDR2 is FRNRAP in the germline V gene. The CDR3 runs to 17 residues. Trimming stripped 4 bases from V and 0 bases from J, with 16 bases between. This CDR3 is CASGSLGGAGSYNEQFF. In nucleotides, the CDR3 is TGTGCTAGTGGTTCCCTCGGAGGCGCCGGCTCCTACAATGAGCAGTTCTTC.

The chain is built from TRBV30 and TRBJ2-7; 8 nucleotides match TRBD1. J was trimmed by 2 bases and V by 4 bases; bases with no gene match: 4. Germline V gene sequence: CDR1 GTSNPN, CDR2 SVGIG (reference sequence). The CDR3 covers 13 residues. CDR3 in amino acids: CAWTRDRPYEQYF. The CDR3, as DNA: TGTGCCTGGACAAGGGACAGGCCCTACGAGCAGTACTTC.

The chain is built from TRBV5-1 and TRBJ1-2; D is possibly TRBD1 (5 bases). Germline V gene lookup returns CDR1 SGHRS and CDR2 YFSETQ. The CDR3 is 12 residues long. Trimming shortened V by 1 base and J by 9 bases, and 10 bases separated the two germline ends. CDR3 loop: CASSLRGLSYTF. The CDR3 DNA reads as TGCGCCAGCAGCTTGAGGGGATTGAGCTACACCTTC.

This rearrangement joins TRBV5-1 to TRBJ2-1; 8 bases line up with TRBD1. The germline V gene encodes CDR1 SGHRS and CDR2 YFSETQ. The CDR3 spans 15 residues. The trim removed 4 bases at V and 7 bases at J, leaving 10 bases unmatched. CDR3 sequence (DNA): TGCGCCAGCAGCGGACAGGGCGTCTCGGTAAATGAGCAGTTCTTC. Translated: CASSGQGVSVNEQFF.

In its sample, this clone was seen a few times. The chain recombines TRBV19 with TRBJ1-4; D not certain. Germline V gene sequence: CDR1 LNHDA, CDR2 SQIVND (reference sequence). Between the trimmed V and J ends, which lost 5 bases and 4 bases, there was a span of 14 bases. CDR3 size: 15 residues. The CDR3 DNA sequence: TGTGCCAGTAGTCTTTCGGGTATCGGTAATGAAAAACTGTTTTTT. Translation: CASSLSGIGNEKLFF. The complete variable domain, with remaining parts taken from reference TRBV19 and TRBJ1-4, reads DGGITQSPKYLFRKEGQNVTLSCEQNLNHDAMYWYRQDPGQGLRLIYYSQIVNDFQKGDIAEGYSVSREKKESFPLTVTSAQKNPTAFYLCASSLSGIGNEKLFFGSGTQLSVL.

This rearrangement joins TRBV9 to TRBJ2-3, with 10 bases matching TRBD2. Trimming at V came to 2 bases and at J to 10 bases, leaving 16 bases not matched to a gene. This CDR3 has 17 residues. From germline, CDR1 is SGDLS and CDR2 YYNGEE. The CDR3 reads CASSVGLRLAGDGAQYF. In nucleotides, the CDR3 is TGTGCCAGCAGCGTGGGCCTCAGGCTAGCGGGGGACGGGGCGCAGTATTTT.

In nucleotides, the CDR3 is TGTGCCACCAGGGGACAGGCGAGCTCCTATAATTCACCCCTCCACTTT. This translates into CATRGQASSYNSPLHF. This chain connects TRBV24-1 to TRBJ1-6, with 8 bases identical to TRBD1. V lost 7 bases, J lost 0 bases, and 4 bases stayed unmatched. This CDR3 has 16 amino acids. Germline values: CDR1 KGHDR, CDR2 SFDVKD.

Here the CDR3 DNA reads TGTGCCAGCAGTGACAACAGGCCACCCCTCCACTTT. It encodes CASSDNRPPLHF. The chain couples TRBV6-1 to TRBJ1-6; D is perhaps TRBD1 (5 bases). The V gene lost 3 bases and the J gene lost 11 bases, with 8 bases spanning the gap. The germline V gene encodes CDR1 MNHNS and CDR2 SASEGT. The CDR3 length is 12 residues.

The chain couples TRBV19 to TRBJ1-6; D remains ambiguous. CDR3 length: 14 amino acids. Germline V gives CDR1 LNHDA, CDR2 SQIVND (reference sequence). The V end was cut by 5 bases, the J end by 6 bases, with 11 bases between. CDR3 sequence reads: CASSARSFNSPLHF. The CDR3, as DNA: TGTGCCAGTAGTGCACGGAGTTTTAATTCACCCCTCCACTTT.

This rearrangement joins TRBV11-3 to TRBJ2-5, with 9 nucleotides matching TRBD1. J gave up 2 bases and V 2 bases, and 9 bases lay outside the gene matches. Germline-derived CDR1 and CDR2 are SGHNT and YENEEA. The CDR3 totals 17 residues. CDR3 residues: CASSLTSRDREQETQYF. The CDR3 DNA sequence: TGTGCCAGCAGCTTAACATCCCGGGACAGGGAGCAAGAGACCCAGTACTTC.

This chain connects TRBV10-3 to TRBJ2-1; 8 nucleotides align to TRBD2. Looked up from germline, CDR1 is ENHRY and CDR2 is SYGVKD. The CDR3 is made up of 15 amino acids. J gave up 0 bases and V 3 bases, and 1 base lay outside the gene matches. The CDR3 reads CAISDSGGSYNEQFF. CDR3 coding DNA: TGTGCCATCAGTGACAGCGGGGGCTCCTACAATGAGCAGTTCTTC.

The rearrangement joins TRBV10-3 to TRBJ2-2; tentatively, D is TRBD2 (6 bases). The germline V gene encodes CDR1 ENHRY and CDR2 SYGVKD. V dropped 9 bases and J dropped 6 bases, with 17 bases sitting between them. The CDR3 runs to 14 residues. The CDR3 loop is CAIDGGIGAGELFF. The CDR3 DNA follows: TGTGCCATAGACGGGGGAATCGGGGCCGGGGAGCTGTTTTTT.

The V call is TRBV2, the J call TRBJ2-5; D may be TRBD2 (6 bases). V was clipped by 7 bases and J by 2 bases, with 17 bases between them. CDR3 length equals 15 residues. Germline V CDR1 and CDR2: SNHLY, FYNNEI. The CDR3 is CASTTGTGLQETQYF. The CDR3 region has the DNA TGTGCCAGCACCACCGGGACTGGACTTCAAGAGACCCAGTACTTC.

This chain connects TRBV30 to TRBJ2-1, with 7 bases lining up with TRBD2. The CDR3 totals 13 residues. Germline V gene data show CDR1 as GTSNPN and CDR2 as SVGIG (reference sequence). V shed 7 bases and J 4 bases; nucleotides not matched to a gene: 7. CDR3 region: CASTGLPYNEQFF. CDR3 DNA: TGTGCCTCTACGGGACTACCTTACAATGAGCAGTTCTTC.

The V call is TRBV19, the J call TRBJ1-1, with D possibly matching TRBD1 (6 bases). CDR1 is LNHDA and CDR2 is SQIVND in the germline V gene (reference sequence). The V end lost 7 bases, the J end lost 8 bases, and 14 bases lay between the germline ends. The CDR3 loop spans 12 amino acids. DNA for the CDR3: TGTGCCAGTATCCCTAGTCAGGGGGAAGCTTTCTTT. Translation: CASIPSQGEAFF.

The chain employs TRBV10-1 and TRBJ2-1; 10 bases agree with TRBD2. Germline V gene data show CDR1 as WNHNN and CDR2 as SYGVQD (reference sequence). Trimming at V came to 6 bases and at J to 7 bases, leaving 9 bases not matched to a gene. The CDR3 length is 15 residues. The CDR3 here is CASSEHLAGVNEQFF. CDR3 sequence (DNA): TGCGCCAGCAGCGAACATCTAGCGGGGGTTAATGAGCAGTTCTTC.

The chain uses TRBV6-5 and TRBJ1-3, with 11 bases aligning to TRBD1. CDR1 is MNHEY, CDR2 SVGAGI, per germline. The junction had 6 bases not matched to a gene; V was cut back by 8 bases and J by 6 bases. This CDR3 has 14 amino acids. This CDR3 reads CASSDRGLTNTIYF. The CDR3 coding sequence is TGTGCCAGCTCGGACAGGGGGCTTACAAACACCATATATTTT.

The sample holds one count of this clone. DNA of the CDR3: TGTGCCAGCAGTCCAGGACTAGAAAGAGGCACCGGGGAGCTGTTTTTT. Translating gives CASSPGLERGTGELFF. The J gene is TRBJ2-2, the V gene TRBV27; 7 positions agree with TRBD2. The trim removed 5 bases at V and 4 bases at J, leaving 10 bases unmatched. CDR1 MNHEY and CDR2 SMNVEV come from the germline V gene (reference sequence). The CDR3 length is 16 residues.